This T cell receptor (beta chain) was recovered during a study of blood T cell repertoires in COVID-19. Study overall: The study drew acute and convalescent COVID-19 samples from the United States, Italy and Spain.

The V gene's germline CDR1 is SGHTA and CDR2 FQGNSA. The CDR3 contains 15 residues. The V end lost 5 bases, the J end lost 0 bases, and 14 bases lay between the germline ends. Libraries were prepared by immunoSEQ multiplex PCR; TCRdb keeps only in-frame clonotypes and omits some of them. The data hold about 140,000 clones, with around three quarters observed a single time. The chain has TRBV7-2 and TRBJ2-7, with TRBD2 as a possible D gene (6 bases). The sequenced sample consisted of peripheral blood. This TCR came from a man aged 60 to 75 with acute or convalescent COVID-19. Written as DNA, the CDR3 is TGTGCCAGCAGCACTGGACGGGACTTCTCCTACGAGCAGTACTTC. This sequence encodes CASSTGRDFSYEQYF.